These 8 T cell receptor beta chains share one sample of origin, sequenced in a study of cytomegalovirus exposure and HLA in healthy donors. PCR amplification relied on 60 Vbeta primers (plus 13 Jbeta primers). Profiling relied on immunoSEQ multiplex PCR, and the TCRdb table lists in-frame clones only, not all of them. Among 180,000 or so clones, less than 90% were seen once, and the ten largest hold more than 1.1%. Source material: PBMCs. These receptor sequences come from a girl aged 10-17 years in good health and CMV-seropositive.

This clone was found a few times. The genes are TRBV12-5 and TRBJ1-3; maybe TRBD1 (6 bases). This CDR3 region has 15 residues. V was pared by 5 bases and J by 1 base, with 12 bases between. Germline CDR1 is LGHNT and CDR2 is FRNRAP. As DNA, the CDR3 is TGTGCTAGTGGTGATACAGGGTTTTCTGGAAACACCATATATTTT. This gives the protein CASGDTGFSGNTIYF.

V is TRBV11-1 and J is TRBJ2-7; a weak D match, TRBD2 (6 bases). Germline V gene lookup returns CDR1 SGHAT and CDR2 FQDESV (reference sequence). With 6 bases removed from V and 7 bases from J, the gap between germline ends came to 19 bases. CDR3 length: 14 residues. The CDR3 reads CASSSSWLGGEQYF. CDR3 sequence (DNA): TGTGCCAGCAGTTCCTCGTGGCTCGGAGGGGAGCAGTACTTC.

The genes are TRBV6-5 and TRBJ2-7, with 10 positions matching TRBD1. This CDR3 is 15 amino acids long. After removal of 1 base from V and 1 base from J, the junction contained 1 base not matched to a gene. Germline-derived CDR1 and CDR2 are MNHEY and SVGAGI. This CDR3 reads CASSYWTGGSYEQYF. CDR3 nucleotide sequence: TGTGCCAGCAGTTACTGGACAGGGGGGTCCTACGAGCAGTACTTC.

The CDR3 protein is CASSIIGTGNTEAFF. In nucleotides, the CDR3 is TGTGCCAGCAGTATAATAGGGACAGGGAACACTGAAGCTTTCTTT. V usage is TRBV25-1 and J usage is TRBJ1-1; TRBD1 agrees at 8 bases. The CDR3 loop spans 15 amino acids. The junction had 6 bases not matched to a gene; V was cut back by 5 bases and J by 1 base. The germline gives CDR1 MGHDK, CDR2 SYGVNS. Looking up the rest from reference TRBV25-1 and TRBJ1-1 gives the full variable domain: EADIYQTPRYLVIGTGKKITLECSQTMGHDKMYWYQQDPGMELHLIHYSYGVNSTEKGDLSSESTVSRIRTEHFPLTLESARPSHTSQYLCASSIIGTGNTEAFFGQGTRLTVV.

This clone came up once. The chain has TRBV6-6 and TRBJ1-4, with 8 positions matching TRBD1. With V trimmed by 6 bases and J by 10 bases, 10 bases remained unmatched. The CDR3 consists of 14 residues. The germline V gene encodes CDR1 MNHNY and CDR2 SVGAGI (reference sequence). The CDR3: CASSPPGTGGKLFF. The CDR3 DNA is TGTGCCAGCAGCCCTCCCGGGACAGGTGGAAAACTGTTTTTT.

The chain links TRBV5-6 to TRBJ2-7; 10 positions match TRBD2. V was clipped by 3 bases and J by 5 bases; unmatched bases: 5. Germline CDR1 is SGHDT and CDR2 is YYEEEE. The CDR3 has 14 amino acids. For the CDR3, the DNA is TGTGCCAGCAGCTCTCTAGCGGGAGTACACGAGCAGTACTTC. It encodes CASSSLAGVHEQYF. Full variable domain (outside the CDR3, taken from reference TRBV5-6 and TRBJ2-7): DAGVTQSPTHLIKTRGQQVTLRCSPKSGHDTVSWYQQALGQGPQFIFQYYEEEERQRGNFPDRFSGHQFPNYSSELNVNALLLGDSALYLCASSSLAGVHEQYFGPGTRLTVT.

The chain employs TRBV5-1 and TRBJ1-2; D is unresolved. There are 12 residues in the CDR3. V was shortened by 4 bases and J by 8 bases, with 12 bases between the two germline ends. The germline CDR1 and CDR2 sequences are SGHRS and YFSETQ. The CDR3 here is CASSGLRDGYTF. CDR3 coding DNA: TGCGCCAGCAGCGGACTGCGCGACGGCTACACCTTC.

This clone was found once. The chain carries TRBV12-5 and TRBJ1-1; D call uncertain. The germline V gene has CDR1 LGHNT and CDR2 FRNRAP. Trimming shortened V by 2 bases and J by 1 base, and 5 bases separated the two germline ends. CDR3 length: 13 amino acids. CDR3 loop: CASGLHRNTEAFF. DNA for the CDR3: TGTGCTAGTGGTTTGCATAGGAACACTGAAGCTTTCTTT. The full variable domain, with the rest looked up from reference TRBV12-5 and TRBJ1-1, is DARVTQTPRHKVTEMGQEVTMRCQPILGHNTVFWYRQTMMQGLELLAYFRNRAPLDDSGMPKDRFSAEMPDATLATLKIQPSEPRDSAVYFCASGLHRNTEAFFGQGTRLTVV.